This paragraph reports one T cell receptor (beta chain). As yet, its antigen is unknown. The sample has other DNA sequences that encode this CDR3 too. The CDR3 is 11 residues long. Trimming pared 1 base from V and 0 bases from J, leaving 1 base between. From germline, CDR1 is SQVTM and CDR2 ANQGSEA. The time point denotes: blood 2 weeks post-SBRT. The treatment: 15 Gy SBRT to primary tumor, nephrectomy 4 weeks later. This specimen belongs to a study of radiation and T cells in renal cell carcinoma. Study-wide results and caveats: Baseline intratumoral clonotype presence is unknown without pretreatment biopsies.

Produced via immunoSEQ multiplex PCR; TCRdb's table is partial and in-frame only. The data show roughly 130,000 clones, 80% to 90% seen once. The sequence was obtained from a woman aged 60-75 years with renal cell carcinoma. The V gene is TRBV29-1, the J gene TRBJ2-7; D is undetermined. The sequencing used blood, collected from a patient whose treatment included radiotherapy and nephrectomy. This CDR3 reads CSVEGSYEQYF. CDR3 nucleotides: TGCAGCGTTGAAGGCTCCTACGAGCAGTACTTC.